A single T cell receptor (beta chain) is shown here with its context. Its specificity is unknown. The data originate from a study of cytomegalovirus exposure and HLA in healthy donors. Study background: Later, an analysis reported that the 120 or so validation repertoires had used the same platform as the approximately 600 first-cohort repertoires. Broader study findings: Rare TCR sequences dominated, though some public TCRs recurred in many donors. A later analysis found first-cohort TCR clusters tended to co-occur in the 130 or so validation repertoires.

The trim removed 6 bases at V and 7 bases at J, leaving 4 bases unmatched. The CDR3 runs 14 residues. The germline CDR1 and CDR2 sequences are KGHSH and LQKENI. TCRdb's copy holds only in-frame clones and misses some; the assay was immunoSEQ multiplex PCR. The table shows under 150,000 clones, with around 86% occurring only once. The J gene is TRBJ2-1, the V gene TRBV18, with TRBD2 matching 12 bases. The clonotype was recovered from a man between 18 and 35 years old in good health and CMV-seropositive. The sample taken for sequencing was PBMCs. The CDR3 sequence is CASSWTSGTNEQFF. The CDR3 nucleotides read TGTGCCAGCTCCTGGACTAGCGGGACGAATGAGCAGTTCTTC.